The source of this TCR beta chain is a study of early T cells in non-severe SARS-CoV-2 infection (dated by TCRdb to the early 2020s). Describing the broader study: TCR sequencing used bulk RNA from unsorted whole blood, so alpha and beta chains could not be paired.

Set within a cohort of healthcare workers in London, UK, this nested case-control study involved weekly PCR testing of nasopharyngeal swabs along with blood sampling. Healthcare workers were recruited between 23 and 31 March 2020, during the week of the UK lockdown, and were followed weekly for up to roughly 15 weeks. The sample holds many counts of this clonotype. Its target antigen remains unknown. The record has no base qualities; no much larger clone is one base away. From the germline V gene (reference sequence), CDR1 is MNHNY and CDR2 is SVGAGI. The CDR3, cysteine through phenylalanine, is 12 amino acids long. Only CDR3 DNA is held: 36 bases, read in frame from base 1. V is cut by 8 bases and J by 2 bases, and the space between the germline ends is 9 bases. Broader findings and caveats from the paper: VDJdb matching was skewed toward anti-spike CD8 responses and likely underestimated virus-specific expansions, missing private and CD4 specificities.

Libraries were prepared through 5' RACE. The sequencer listed for this sample is NextSeq 500. In the TCR library protocol, unique molecular identifiers were attached to individual cDNA molecules to correct for PCR bias and sequencing error. TCR alpha and beta chains were both sequenced, and the abundances of alpha and beta sequences in each sample were closely correlated with each other. In the source study's methods: Decombinator V4 was used to annotate the V gene, J gene and CDR3 of the TCR sequences. TCRs were defined as expanded if a significant change between any two time points was detected under a Poisson model with p below 0.0001. TCR abundances were normalised to the total number of TCRs sequenced per sample and were expressed as counts per million. TRAV1-2 paired with TRAJ12, TRAJ20 or TRAJ33 defined MAIT TCRs, while TRAV10 paired with TRAJ18 defined iNKT TCRs. VDJdb, accessed 1 November 2021, was searched for CMV, EBV and SARS-CoV-2 annotated TCRs, excluding TCRs annotated for multiple antigens. TCRdb passed the public sequencing reads through fastp at Q25 and MiXCR, retaining productive beta sequences. Every entry covers one CDR3 protein and lists the most common genes and DNA from its rows. Clone size and V and J calls follow TCRdb, not the original study. In this sample the table shows about 80,000 distinct CDR3 sequences, about 6% of which occur a single time. The ten top clones hold about 7.8% of the sample.

The sample taken for sequencing was whole blood. The rearrangement combines TRBV6-6 with TRBJ1-1, with the D gene not clear enough to name. The origin of this receptor is an adult who was a healthcare worker with PCR-confirmed SARS-CoV-2 infection or an uninfected control (not recorded which). The CDR3 reads CASSGVNTEAFF. The DNA sequence is given as TGTGCCAGCTCAGGTGTTAACACTGAAGCTTTCTTT.